This T cell receptor (beta chain) was documented in a study of cytomegalovirus exposure and HLA in healthy donors. V lost 3 bases, J lost 4 bases, and 16 bases lay in between. CDR3 size: 15 residues. CDR1 is SEHNR, CDR2 FQNEAQ, per germline (reference sequence). It was the approximately 120-subject validation cohort, separate from the roughly 700-subject first cohort, to which the donors belonged. Clones were read by immunoSEQ multiplex PCR, and TCRdb kept only the in-frame ones, dropping some. The sample consists of about 140,000 clones, around 80% of them appearing once. On this clone itself: As yet, its antigen is unknown.

General study findings and limits: Most TCR sequences showed up rarely, but some public TCRs showed up in many donors. Cytomegalovirus status was reportedly diagnosed by the classifier with high specificity and sensitivity.

The material sequenced was PBMCs. The source is a man aged 25-45 years in good health and CMV-seropositive. The chain recombines TRBV7-9 with TRBJ2-7, with a possible D match to TRBD2 (6 bases). The CDR3 nucleotides are TGTGCCAGCAGCTTTCTGGTGACACGGGGGTACGAGCAGTACTTC. It translates to CASSFLVTRGYEQYF.